These T cell receptor beta chains were read from a single sample in a study of blood T cell repertoires in COVID-19. Repertoires were generated with immunoSEQ multiplex PCR, while TCRdb's copy carries only in-frame clones and drops some. The sample consists of approximately 210,000 clones, roughly 90% of them appearing once. Material for sequencing was PBMCs or T cells enriched from blood (not recorded which). These receptors came from a woman under 30 who had recovered from COVID-19. CDR3s include the opening cysteine and the closing phenylalanine or tryptophan. Each record gives: V gene, D gene, clone size, J gene, CDR3 protein, CDR3 DNA. A D gene is named only where the DNA matches it firmly. For some rows the clone size is stated as once, few or many, or as a class when expanded; others skip it.

v_gene: TRBV7-9; d_gene: TRBD1; abundance: .; j_gene: TRBJ1-4; CDR3aa: CASSNGDRENEKLFF; CDR3nt: TGTGCCAGCAGCAACGGGGACAGGGAAAATGAAAAACTGTTTTTT
v_gene: TRBV9; d_gene: TRBD2; abundance: .; j_gene: TRBJ2-3; CDR3aa: CASSVRGGAWDTQYF; CDR3nt: TGTGCCAGCAGCGTACGCGGGGGGGCTTGGGATACGCAGTATTTT
v_gene: TRBV6-5; d_gene: TRBD1; abundance: .; j_gene: TRBJ1-1; CDR3aa: CASSYRDRGPEAFF; CDR3nt: TGTGCCAGCAGTTACCGGGACAGGGGTCCTGAAGCTTTCTTT
v_gene: TRBV19; d_gene: TRBD1; abundance: .; j_gene: TRBJ1-5; CDR3aa: CASGYRDRVREPQHF; CDR3nt: TGTGCCAGTGGCTACCGGGACAGGGTGCGTGAGCCCCAGCATTTT
v_gene: TRBV28; d_gene: .; abundance: .; j_gene: TRBJ1-5; CDR3aa: CASSLAAGPHRQPQHF; CDR3nt: TGTGCCAGCAGTTTAGCGGCAGGGCCTCATCGGCAGCCCCAGCATTTT
v_gene: TRBV11-2; d_gene: TRBD2; abundance: .; j_gene: TRBJ2-7; CDR3aa: CASSPGLAGSYEQYF; CDR3nt: TGTGCCAGCAGCCCGGGACTAGCGGGATCCTACGAGCAGTACTTC
v_gene: TRBV6-2/TRBV6-3; d_gene: TRBD2; abundance: few; j_gene: TRBJ2-1; CDR3aa: CASSYPRGGGAGEQFF; CDR3nt: TGTGCCAGCAGTTACCCACGAGGCGGGGGGGCCGGTGAGCAGTTCTTC
v_gene: TRBV9; d_gene: TRBD1; abundance: .; j_gene: TRBJ2-2; CDR3aa: CASSAPTGRNTGELFF; CDR3nt: TGTGCCAGCAGCGCACCGACAGGGAGGAACACCGGGGAGCTGTTTTTT
v_gene: TRBV18; d_gene: TRBD2; abundance: .; j_gene: TRBJ2-1; CDR3aa: CASSPQRGYNEQFF; CDR3nt: TGTGCCAGCTCACCACAGCGGGGGTACAATGAGCAGTTCTTC
v_gene: TRBV19; d_gene: .; abundance: .; j_gene: TRBJ1-1; CDR3aa: CASRDPGLLKTEAFF; CDR3nt: TGTGCCAGTAGGGACCCGGGACTCCTCAAGACTGAAGCTTTCTTT
v_gene: TRBV28; d_gene: .; abundance: .; j_gene: TRBJ2-7; CDR3aa: CASRTSRGVPSYEQYF; CDR3nt: TGTGCCAGCAGAACCTCTCGGGGAGTACCCTCCTACGAGCAGTACTTC
v_gene: TRBV2; d_gene: .; abundance: few; j_gene: TRBJ1-6; CDR3aa: CASNPRFDSPLHF; CDR3nt: TGTGCCAGCAACCCCAGGTTTGATTCACCCCTCCACTTT
v_gene: TRBV28; d_gene: .; abundance: once; j_gene: TRBJ1-3; CDR3aa: CASSPEGVLPLGGNTIYF; CDR3nt: TGTGCCAGCAGTCCCGAGGGGGTTCTTCCCTTGGGGGGAAACACCATATATTTT
v_gene: TRBV13; d_gene: TRBD1; abundance: .; j_gene: TRBJ1-2; CDR3aa: CASSNTGTDYGYTF; CDR3nt: TGTGCCAGCAGCAATACCGGGACAGACTATGGCTACACCTTC
v_gene: TRBV11-2; d_gene: .; abundance: .; j_gene: TRBJ1-2; CDR3aa: CASSLDGAETF; CDR3nt: TGTGCCAGCAGCTTAGACGGTGCCGAGACCTTC
v_gene: TRBV10-3; d_gene: TRBD1; abundance: .; j_gene: TRBJ2-5; CDR3aa: CAISGSAGGAETQYF; CDR3nt: TGTGCCATCAGTGGGTCAGCAGGGGGCGCGGAGACCCAGTACTTC
v_gene: TRBV5-4; d_gene: .; abundance: .; j_gene: TRBJ1-3; CDR3aa: CASSLGRSGNTIYF; CDR3nt: TGTGCCAGCAGCTTGGGGAGATCTGGAAACACCATATATTTT